Each of the 15 T cell receptor beta chains below was sequenced from the same sample in a study of technical replicates of blood from several donors. Here immunoSEQ multiplex PCR was the method, and the copy in TCRdb shows in-frame clones only, minus some. The data show tens of thousands of clones, approximately 95% seen once. The sequencing input was T cells isolated from PBMCs. Receptors were obtained from a human donor in good health.

The chain has TRBV10-3 and TRBJ2-2; 11 bases match TRBD2. The V gene end was trimmed by 5 bases and the J gene end by 1 base; junction bases not matched to a gene: 0. The CDR3 is made up of 15 amino acids. The V gene's germline CDR1 is ENHRY and CDR2 SYGVKD. The CDR3 region has the DNA TGTGCCATCAGTACTAGCGGGAGGAACACCGGGGAGCTGTTTTTT. It yields the protein CAISTSGRNTGELFF.

The rearrangement links TRBV29-1 to TRBJ2-7, with TRBD2 identical over 8 bases. Germline lookup yields CDR1 SQVTM and CDR2 ANQGSEA. The CDR3 extends over 14 amino acids. V shed 4 bases and J 6 bases; nucleotides not matched to a gene: 11. The CDR3, as DNA: TGCAGCGTTGTAATGGTCGGGAGGGCTCTCGAGCAGTACTTC. Amino acids: CSVVMVGRALEQYF.

This chain uses TRBV19 with TRBJ2-7, with 7 bases lining up with TRBD1. The CDR3 contains 14 residues. J gave up 3 bases and V 5 bases, and 7 bases lay outside the gene matches. Germline CDR1 reads LNHDA; CDR2 reads SQIVND (reference sequence). CDR3 DNA: TGTGCCAGTAGTCTACAGGGGTTAAACTACGAGCAGTACTTC. Its translation is CASSLQGLNYEQYF.

The chain couples TRBV4-2 to TRBJ2-7; TRBD1 might be the D (6 bases). This CDR3 region has 15 residues. Germline V CDR1 and CDR2: LGHNA, YNFKEQ. The germline V and J ends were trimmed by 5 bases and 2 bases, with 16 bases remaining between them. CDR3 in amino acids: CASSEYQGKAYEQYF. The CDR3 DNA reads as TGTGCCAGCAGCGAGTATCAGGGGAAGGCCTACGAGCAGTACTTC.

The chain carries TRBV7-3 and TRBJ1-3; no clear D gene. The CDR3 is 17 residues long. V was shortened by 1 base and J by 4 bases, with 17 bases between the two germline ends. Per the germline V gene, CDR1 is SGHTA and CDR2 is FQGTGA. CDR3 in DNA: TGTGCCAGCAGCTTAAAAGGGTTTCAGGACTCAGGAAACACCATATATTTT. Protein product: CASSLKGFQDSGNTIYF.

The chain uses TRBV28 and TRBJ1-1; 11 bases fit TRBD1. The germline gives CDR1 MDHEN, CDR2 SYDVKM. The V and J ends lost 3 bases and 4 bases, in that order; junction bases with no gene match: 4. The CDR3 sequence is 15 residues long. CDR3 sequence (DNA): TGTGCCAGCAGTTTGCCGGGACAGGGGGGCACTGAAGCTTTCTTT. Protein sequence: CASSLPGQGGTEAFF.

The DNA for the CDR3 is TGTGCCAGCAGCCCCAGCCCCGGGACAAAAGCAGATACGCAGTATTTT. Its translation: CASSPSPGTKADTQYF. This chain links TRBV9 with TRBJ2-3; TRBD1 might be the D (6 bases). Deletions cut 4 bases from V and 4 bases from J, with 19 bases between. Germline V gives CDR1 SGDLS, CDR2 YYNGEE. The CDR3 loop spans 16 amino acids. Using reference TRBV9 and TRBJ2-3 for the parts outside the CDR3, the full variable domain is DSGVTQTPKHLITATGQRVTLRCSPRSGDLSVYWYQQSLDQGLQFLIQYYNGEERAKGNILERFSAQQFPDLHSELNLSSLELGDSALYFCASSPSPGTKADTQYFGPGTRLTVL.

This clone was detected only a few times. The CDR3 nucleotides are TGCAGCGCCGGGACTAGGGACCATGAGCAGTTCTTC. It specifies CSAGTRDHEQFF. The J gene is TRBJ2-1, the V gene TRBV29-1, with TRBD2 identical over 8 bases. The CDR3 has 12 residues. Germline values: CDR1 SQVTM, CDR2 ANQGSEA. Trimming removed 7 bases from V and 8 bases from J; junction bases left unmatched: 7.

To note about this clone: The same CDR3 arises from other DNA sequences in this sample as well. The chain is built from TRBV5-1 and TRBJ2-7, with no clear D. Germline V lookup: CDR1 SGHRS, CDR2 YFSETQ. The length of the CDR3 is 11 residues. The V and J ends lost 5 bases and 4 bases respectively, with 7 bases between them. CDR3 sequence: CASSSSYEQYF. Written as DNA, the CDR3 is TGCGCCAGCAGTTCCAGTTACGAGCAGTACTTC.

The CDR3 DNA is TGTGCCAGCAGCTTAGGCCAGGAGGCTGGCTACACCTTC. Protein: CASSLGQEAGYTF. The chain couples TRBV11-2 to TRBJ1-2, with D uncertain. The germline V and J ends were trimmed by 1 base and 7 bases, with 10 bases remaining between them. This CDR3 has 13 residues. Germline V gene sequence: CDR1 SGHAT, CDR2 FQNNGV.

This sequence joins TRBV27 and TRBJ2-1; D is perhaps TRBD2 (5 bases). V was shortened by 8 bases and J by 3 bases, with 17 bases between the two germline ends. This CDR3 comprises 15 residues. CDR1 is MNHEY and CDR2 is SMNVEV in the germline V gene (reference sequence). This CDR3 reads CASGTLLRGYNEQFF. In nucleotides, the CDR3 is TGTGCCAGCGGCACCCTGCTTCGGGGCTACAATGAGCAGTTCTTC.

CDR3 nucleotide sequence: TGCAGCGTTAGAACAGAATATGGCTACACCTTC. Translating it yields CSVRTEYGYTF. V usage is TRBV29-1 and J usage is TRBJ1-2; no definite D call. V dropped 5 bases and J dropped 5 bases, with 9 bases sitting between them. Germline V gene sequence: CDR1 SQVTM, CDR2 ANQGSEA. This CDR3 spans 11 amino acids.

The chain is built from TRBV5-1 and TRBJ2-5; a possible D gene is TRBD1 (7 bases). Trimming took off 0 bases at V and 4 bases at J, with 10 bases between the two ends. The CDR3 runs 14 residues. Germline V lookup: CDR1 SGHRS, CDR2 YFSETQ. The CDR3 loop is CASSLGQGGETQYF. The CDR3 nucleotides read TGCGCCAGCAGCTTGGGGCAGGGGGGAGAGACCCAGTACTTC.

This clone has only one observation. The chain joins TRBV29-1 to TRBJ2-4; TRBD2 matches 7 bases. CDR1 is SQVTM and CDR2 is ANQGSEA in the germline V gene. Germline trimming cut 0 bases from V and 3 bases from J; bases unmatched to any gene: 17. This CDR3 is built from 19 residues. CDR3 sequence (DNA): TGCAGCGTTGAAGATCCTTGGGGCGGGAGCGTGTTTGGCAAAAACATTCAGTACTTC. Amino acid sequence: CSVEDPWGGSVFGKNIQYF.

This chain uses TRBV2 with TRBJ1-2; a possible D gene is TRBD1 (5 bases). The germline gives CDR1 SNHLY, CDR2 FYNNEI. The ends were cut back, 3 bases at V and 3 bases at J, with 14 bases in the middle. This CDR3 has 15 residues. Here the CDR3 reads CASSDGRRGDYGYTF. The CDR3 DNA reads TGTGCCAGCAGTGATGGGAGGAGGGGCGACTATGGCTACACCTTC.